Presented here are 2 T cell receptor beta chains from one specimen sequenced in a study of OX40 agonist ivuxolimab in advanced cancers. Assay used: immunoSEQ multiplex PCR; TCRdb lists only in-frame clones, some missing. The repertoire has about 72,000 clones, 88% of them found once; the top ten carry around 0.9%. This specimen consisted of CD4+ or CD8+ T cells sorted from blood, obtained in a trial of the OX40 agonist ivuxolimab. All receptors come from an adult with an advanced solid tumor such as melanoma, head and neck, liver or kidney cancer.

The V gene is TRBV27, the J gene TRBJ2-7; D tentatively reads TRBD1 or TRBD2 (5 bases each). CDR3 size: 15 residues. In germline, CDR1 is MNHEY, CDR2 SMNVEV (reference sequence). V gave up 5 bases and J gave up 0 bases, with 14 bases separating them. The CDR3 DNA follows: TGTGCCAGCAGTGGGGGTATCCTAACCTCCTACGAGCAGTACTTC. Its protein is CASSGGILTSYEQYF.

The rearrangement links TRBV14 to TRBJ2-1; a weak D match, TRBD1 (7 bases). This CDR3 comprises 16 residues. The V gene lost 4 bases and the J gene lost 4 bases, with 17 bases spanning the gap. From germline, CDR1 is SGHDN and CDR2 FVKESK. CDR3 nucleotides: TGTGCCAGCAGCCCCAGTGGGACAGCGGGTTACAATGAGCAGTTCTTC. Protein sequence: CASSPSGTAGYNEQFF.